This T cell receptor beta chain was captured by sequencing in a study of blood T cell repertoires in COVID-19. The wider study: Italy, Spain and the United States were the sources of the convalescent and acute COVID-19 samples.

Those enrolled, adults aged roughly 18 to 95 years, came from under 25 US areas. Participant-given clinical history determined each cohort assignment. Source study methods: By means of reference gene primer amplification, nucleated cell counts were estimated. TCRdb's copy holds only in-frame clones and misses some; the assay was immunoSEQ multiplex PCR. V and J calls and clone size are as listed in that table; D and trimming were resolved from the DNA. Counted here are around 300,000 clones, around 91% occurring once; the ten biggest clones make up around 1.7%. Trimming pared 1 base from V and 2 bases from J, leaving 9 bases between. Germline V gene sequence: CDR1 SGHNT, CDR2 YENEEA. There are 14 residues in the CDR3.

Sequencing was done on a sample of PBMCs or T cells enriched from blood (not recorded which). The rearrangement uses TRBV11-3 and TRBJ2-7; no clear D. This TCR was recovered from a woman in her late teens or twenties with acute COVID-19. CDR3 nucleotide sequence: TGTGCCAGCAGCTTAGGGCCCCCCACCTACGAGCAGTACTTC. It translates to CASSLGPPTYEQYF.